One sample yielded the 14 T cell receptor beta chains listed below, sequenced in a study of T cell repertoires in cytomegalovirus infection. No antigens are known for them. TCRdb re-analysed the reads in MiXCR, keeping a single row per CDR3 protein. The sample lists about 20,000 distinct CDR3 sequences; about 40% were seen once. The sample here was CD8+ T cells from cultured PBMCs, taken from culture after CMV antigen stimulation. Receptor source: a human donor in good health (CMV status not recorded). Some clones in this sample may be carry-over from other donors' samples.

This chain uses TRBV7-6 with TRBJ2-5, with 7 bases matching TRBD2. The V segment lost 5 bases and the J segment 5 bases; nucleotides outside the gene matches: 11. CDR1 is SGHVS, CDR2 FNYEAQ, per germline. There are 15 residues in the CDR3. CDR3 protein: CASSQNGGTWETQYF. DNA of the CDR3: TGTGCCAGCAGCCAAAACGGGGGGACCTGGGAGACCCAGTACTTC. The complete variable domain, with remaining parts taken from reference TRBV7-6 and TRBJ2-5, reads GAGVSQSPRYKVTKRGQDVALRCDPISGHVSLYWYRQALGQGPEFLTYFNYEAQQDKSGLPNDRFSAERPEGSISTLTIQRTEQRDSAMYRCASSQNGGTWETQYFGPGTRLLVL.

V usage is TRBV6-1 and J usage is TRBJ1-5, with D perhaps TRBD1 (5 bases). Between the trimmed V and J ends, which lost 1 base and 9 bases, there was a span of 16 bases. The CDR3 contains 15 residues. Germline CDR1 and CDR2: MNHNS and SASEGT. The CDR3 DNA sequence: TGTGCCAGCAGTGAAGGGGACGGATTTCGTCTGCCCCAGCATTTT. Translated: CASSEGDGFRLPQHF.

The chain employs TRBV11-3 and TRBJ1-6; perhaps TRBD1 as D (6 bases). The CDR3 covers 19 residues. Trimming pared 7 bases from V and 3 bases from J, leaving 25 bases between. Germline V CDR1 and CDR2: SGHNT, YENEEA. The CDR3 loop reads CASIPLDRQGPYYNSPLHF. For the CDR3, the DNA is TGTGCCAGCATCCCCCTCGACCGGCAGGGGCCCTACTATAATTCACCCCTCCACTTT.

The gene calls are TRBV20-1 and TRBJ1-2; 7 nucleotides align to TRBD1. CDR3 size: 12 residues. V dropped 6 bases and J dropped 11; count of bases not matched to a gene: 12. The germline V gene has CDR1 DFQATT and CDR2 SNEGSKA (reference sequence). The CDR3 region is CSARDSGSAYTF. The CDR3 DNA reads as TGCAGTGCCAGGGACAGTGGCTCTGCGTACACCTTC.

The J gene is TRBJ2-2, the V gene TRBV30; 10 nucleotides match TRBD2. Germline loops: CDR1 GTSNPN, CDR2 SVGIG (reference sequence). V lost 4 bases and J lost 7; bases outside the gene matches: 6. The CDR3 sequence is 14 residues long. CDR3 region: CAWNTLAGVGELFF. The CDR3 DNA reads TGTGCCTGGAATACCCTAGCGGGAGTCGGGGAGCTGTTTTTT.

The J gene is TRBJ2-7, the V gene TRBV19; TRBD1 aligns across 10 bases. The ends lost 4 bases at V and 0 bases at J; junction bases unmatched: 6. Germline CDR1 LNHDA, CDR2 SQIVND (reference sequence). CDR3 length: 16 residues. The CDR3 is CASSTAWTGGSYEQYF. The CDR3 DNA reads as TGTGCCAGTAGTACCGCCTGGACAGGGGGCTCCTACGAGCAGTACTTC.

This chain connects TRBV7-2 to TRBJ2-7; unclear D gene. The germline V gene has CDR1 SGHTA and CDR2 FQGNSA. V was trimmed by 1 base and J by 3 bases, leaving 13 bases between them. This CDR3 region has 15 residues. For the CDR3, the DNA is TGTGCCAGCAGCTTAGAGGTATGGGCTAGCTACGAGCAGTACTTC. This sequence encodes CASSLEVWASYEQYF.

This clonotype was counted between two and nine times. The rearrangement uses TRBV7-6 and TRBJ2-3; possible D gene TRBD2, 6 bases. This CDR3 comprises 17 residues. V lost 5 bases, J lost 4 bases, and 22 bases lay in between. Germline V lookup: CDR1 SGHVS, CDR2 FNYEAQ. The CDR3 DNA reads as TGTGCCAGCAGCCCGTGGGGGGAAGGGGCTGATTCAGATACGCAGTATTTT. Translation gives CASSPWGEGADSDTQYF.

CDR3 sequence reads: CATSDHRRGETQYF. For the CDR3, the DNA is TGTGCCACCAGTGACCACCGGAGAGGGGAGACCCAGTACTTC. The genes are TRBV24-1 and TRBJ2-5, with D possibly being TRBD2 (5 bases). In germline, CDR1 is KGHDR, CDR2 SFDVKD. The CDR3 loop spans 14 amino acids. V lost 4 bases and J lost 5, with 13 bases in between.

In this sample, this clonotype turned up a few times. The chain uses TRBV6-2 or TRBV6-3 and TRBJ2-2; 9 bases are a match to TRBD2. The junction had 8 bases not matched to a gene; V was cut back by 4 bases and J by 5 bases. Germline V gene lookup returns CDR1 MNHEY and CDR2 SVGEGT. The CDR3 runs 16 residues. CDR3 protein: CASSSIRLAVTGELFF. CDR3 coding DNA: TGTGCCAGCAGTTCCATCAGACTAGCGGTGACCGGGGAGCTGTTTTTT.

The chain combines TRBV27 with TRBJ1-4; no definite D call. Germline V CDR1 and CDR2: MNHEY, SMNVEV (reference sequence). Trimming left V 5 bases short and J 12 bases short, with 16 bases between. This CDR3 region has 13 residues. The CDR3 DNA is TGTGCCAGCAGTCCACGGGCTCTCCGGGAACTGTTTTTT. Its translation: CASSPRALRELFF. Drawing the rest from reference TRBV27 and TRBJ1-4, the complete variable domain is EAQVTQNPRYLITVTGKKLTVTCSQNMNHEYMSWYRQDPGLGLRQIYYSMNVEVTDKGDVPEGYKVSRKEKRNFPLILESPSPNQTSLYFCASSPRALRELFFGSGTQLSVL.

In nucleotides, the CDR3 is TGCAGTGCTCCGATCCTAGAGAGGCTAGCGGGCTACGAGCAGTACTTC. It translates to CSAPILERLAGYEQYF. This chain links TRBV20-1 with TRBJ2-7; 8 bases match TRBD2. Germline assignment: CDR1 DFQATT and CDR2 SNEGSKA (reference sequence). The CDR3 spans 16 residues. The J segment lost 3 bases and the V segment lost 5 bases, leaving 15 bases of the junction unmatched.

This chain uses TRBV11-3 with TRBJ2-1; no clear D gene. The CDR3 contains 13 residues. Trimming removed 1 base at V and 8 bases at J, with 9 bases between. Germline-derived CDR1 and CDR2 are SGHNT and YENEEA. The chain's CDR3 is CASSLVWGDEQFF. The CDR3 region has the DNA TGTGCCAGCAGCTTAGTGTGGGGTGATGAGCAGTTCTTC.

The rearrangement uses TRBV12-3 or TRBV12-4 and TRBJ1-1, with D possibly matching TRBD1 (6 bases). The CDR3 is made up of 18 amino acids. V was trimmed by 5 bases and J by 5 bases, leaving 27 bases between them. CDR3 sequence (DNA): TGTGCCAGCAGTCGCAGGGCAGGGCCGGTAGGAGGGGGAACTGAAGCTTTCTTT. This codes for CASSRRAGPVGGGTEAFF.